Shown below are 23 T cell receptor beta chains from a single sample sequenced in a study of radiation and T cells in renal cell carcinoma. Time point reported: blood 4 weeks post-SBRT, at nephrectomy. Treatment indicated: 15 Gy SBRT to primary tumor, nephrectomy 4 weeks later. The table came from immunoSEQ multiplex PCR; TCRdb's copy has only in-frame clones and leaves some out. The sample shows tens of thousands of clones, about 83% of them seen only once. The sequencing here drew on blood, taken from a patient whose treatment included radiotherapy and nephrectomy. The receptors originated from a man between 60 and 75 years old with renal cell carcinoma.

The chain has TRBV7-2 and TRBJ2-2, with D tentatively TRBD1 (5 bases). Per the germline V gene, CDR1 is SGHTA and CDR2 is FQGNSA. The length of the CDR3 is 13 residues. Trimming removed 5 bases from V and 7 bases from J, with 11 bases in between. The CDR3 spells CASSKGQRGELFF. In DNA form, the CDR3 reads TGTGCCAGCAGCAAGGGGCAACGCGGGGAGCTGTTTTTT.

CDR3 DNA sequence: TGTGCCAGCAGCCCGGGGGGGGCTAGCCCTCAAGAGACCCAGTACTTC. It codes for CASSPGGASPQETQYF. V gene TRBV5-4 combines with J gene TRBJ2-5, with TRBD2 matching 8 bases. V was clipped by 4 bases and J by 2 bases; unmatched bases: 10. The CDR3 extends over 16 amino acids. Germline V CDR1 and CDR2: SGHNT, YYREEE (reference sequence). The complete variable domain, with remaining parts taken from reference TRBV5-4 and TRBJ2-5, reads ETGVTQSPTHLIKTRGQQVTLRCSSQSGHNTVSWYQQALGQGPQFIFQYYREEENGRGNFPPRFSGLQFPNYSSELNVNALELDDSALYLCASSPGGASPQETQYFGPGTRLLVL.

The CDR3 nucleotides read TGCGCCAGCAGCCAAGATCTTAATTACGAGCAGTACTTC. Protein: CASSQDLNYEQYF. The chain couples TRBV4-3 to TRBJ2-7; D remains unclear. Per germline, CDR1 LGHNA and CDR2 YSLEER. The CDR3 is made up of 13 amino acids. With 0 bases removed from V and 4 bases from J, the gap between germline ends came to 7 bases.

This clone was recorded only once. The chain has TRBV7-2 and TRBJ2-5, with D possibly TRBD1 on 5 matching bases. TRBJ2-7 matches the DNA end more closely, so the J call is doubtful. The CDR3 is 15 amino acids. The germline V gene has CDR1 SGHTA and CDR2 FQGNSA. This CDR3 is CASSFRQGTSYEQYF. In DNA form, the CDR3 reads TGTGCCAGCAGCTTTCGGCAGGGTACATCCTACGAGCAGTACTTC.

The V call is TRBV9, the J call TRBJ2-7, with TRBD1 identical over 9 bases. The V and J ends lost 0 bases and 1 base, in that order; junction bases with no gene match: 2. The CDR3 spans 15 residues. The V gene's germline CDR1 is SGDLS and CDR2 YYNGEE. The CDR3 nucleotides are TGTGCCAGCAGCGTAGAACAGGGGGCATCCTACGAGCAGTACTTC. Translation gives CASSVEQGASYEQYF. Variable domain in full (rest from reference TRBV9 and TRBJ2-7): DSGVTQTPKHLITATGQRVTLRCSPRSGDLSVYWYQQSLDQGLQFLIQYYNGEERAKGNILERFSAQQFPDLHSELNLSSLELGDSALYFCASSVEQGASYEQYFGPGTRLTVT.

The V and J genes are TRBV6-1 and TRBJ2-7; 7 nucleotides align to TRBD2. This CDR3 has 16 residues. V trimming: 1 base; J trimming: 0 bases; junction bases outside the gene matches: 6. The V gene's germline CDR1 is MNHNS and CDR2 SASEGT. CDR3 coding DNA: TGTGCCAGCAGTGAAGAGCAAGCGGGGAGCTCCTACGAGCAGTACGTC. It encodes CASSEEQAGSSYEQYV.

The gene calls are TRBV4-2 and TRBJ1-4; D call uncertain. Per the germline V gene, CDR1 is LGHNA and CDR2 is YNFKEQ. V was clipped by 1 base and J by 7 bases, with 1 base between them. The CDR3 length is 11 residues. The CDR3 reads CASSQGEKLFF. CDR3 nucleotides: TGTGCCAGCAGCCAAGGTGAAAAACTGTTTTTT.

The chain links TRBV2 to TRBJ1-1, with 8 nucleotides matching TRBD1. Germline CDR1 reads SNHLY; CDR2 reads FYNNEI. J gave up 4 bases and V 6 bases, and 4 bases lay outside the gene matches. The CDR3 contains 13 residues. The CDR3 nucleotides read TGTGCCAGCAGGGCAGGGGGCATCACTGAAGCTTTCTTT. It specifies CASRAGGITEAFF.

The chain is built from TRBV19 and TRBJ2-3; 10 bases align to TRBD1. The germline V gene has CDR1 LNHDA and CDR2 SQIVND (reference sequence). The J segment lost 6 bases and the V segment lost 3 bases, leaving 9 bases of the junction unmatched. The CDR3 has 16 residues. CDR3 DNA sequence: TGTGCCAGTAGTATTGGGGGACAGGGGTCGAGGGATACGCAGTATTTT. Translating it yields CASSIGGQGSRDTQYF.

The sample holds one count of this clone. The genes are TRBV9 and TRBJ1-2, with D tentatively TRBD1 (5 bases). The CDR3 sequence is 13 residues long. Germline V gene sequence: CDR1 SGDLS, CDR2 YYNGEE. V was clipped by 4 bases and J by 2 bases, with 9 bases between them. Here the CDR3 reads CASSQPGNYGYTF. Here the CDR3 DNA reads TGTGCCAGCAGCCAACCAGGGAACTATGGCTACACCTTC.

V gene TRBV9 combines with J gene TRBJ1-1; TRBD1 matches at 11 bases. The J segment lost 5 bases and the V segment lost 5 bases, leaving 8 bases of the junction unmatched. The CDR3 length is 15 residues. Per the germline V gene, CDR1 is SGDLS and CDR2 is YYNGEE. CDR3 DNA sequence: TGTGCCAGCAGTCTAGGGGGACAGGGGGAAACTGAAGCTTTCTTT. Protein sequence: CASSLGGQGETEAFF. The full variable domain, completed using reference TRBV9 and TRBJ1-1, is DSGVTQTPKHLITATGQRVTLRCSPRSGDLSVYWYQQSLDQGLQFLIQYYNGEERAKGNILERFSAQQFPDLHSELNLSSLELGDSALYFCASSLGGQGETEAFFGQGTRLTVV.

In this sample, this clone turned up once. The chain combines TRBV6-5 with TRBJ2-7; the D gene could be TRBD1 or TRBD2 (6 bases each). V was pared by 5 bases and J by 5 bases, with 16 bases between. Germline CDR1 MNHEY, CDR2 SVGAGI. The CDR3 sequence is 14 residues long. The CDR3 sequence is CASSKAWGAHEQYF. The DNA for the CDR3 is TGTGCCAGCAGTAAGGCATGGGGGGCCCACGAGCAGTACTTC.

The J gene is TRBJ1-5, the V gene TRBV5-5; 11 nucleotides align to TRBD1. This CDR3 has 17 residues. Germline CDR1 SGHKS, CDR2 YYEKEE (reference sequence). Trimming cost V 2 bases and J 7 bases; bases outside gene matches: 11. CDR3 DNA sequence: TGTGCCAGCAGCTTATCCCCGGACAGGGGGCAGGGGCAGCCCCAGCATTTT. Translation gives CASSLSPDRGQGQPQHF.

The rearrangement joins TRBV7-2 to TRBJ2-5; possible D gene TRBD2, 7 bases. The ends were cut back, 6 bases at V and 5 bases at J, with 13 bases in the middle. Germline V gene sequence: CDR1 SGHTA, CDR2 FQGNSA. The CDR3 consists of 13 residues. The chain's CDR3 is CASRTGGRETQYF. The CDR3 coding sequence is TGTGCCAGCAGGACGGGGGGCCGGGAGACCCAGTACTTC.

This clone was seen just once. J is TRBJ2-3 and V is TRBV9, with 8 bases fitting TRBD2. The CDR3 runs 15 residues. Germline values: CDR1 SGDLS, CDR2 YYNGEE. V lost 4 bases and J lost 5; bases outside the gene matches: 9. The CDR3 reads CASSSGTRSLDTQYF. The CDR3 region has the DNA TGTGCCAGCAGCTCCGGGACTAGGAGTCTAGATACGCAGTATTTT.

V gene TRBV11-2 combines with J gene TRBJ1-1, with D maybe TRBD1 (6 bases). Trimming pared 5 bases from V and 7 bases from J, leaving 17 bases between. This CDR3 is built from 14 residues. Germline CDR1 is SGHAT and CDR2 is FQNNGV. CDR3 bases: TGTGCCAGCAGCCCCGGTGGGGGGCGTAATGAAGCTTTCTTT. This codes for CASSPGGGRNEAFF.

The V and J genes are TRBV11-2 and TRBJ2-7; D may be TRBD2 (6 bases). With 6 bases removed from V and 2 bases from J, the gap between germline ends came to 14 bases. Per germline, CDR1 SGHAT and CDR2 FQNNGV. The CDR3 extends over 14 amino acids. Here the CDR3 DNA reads TGTGCCAGCAGTTTCGGGACTGGAACCTACGAGCAGTACGTC. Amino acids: CASSFGTGTYEQYV.

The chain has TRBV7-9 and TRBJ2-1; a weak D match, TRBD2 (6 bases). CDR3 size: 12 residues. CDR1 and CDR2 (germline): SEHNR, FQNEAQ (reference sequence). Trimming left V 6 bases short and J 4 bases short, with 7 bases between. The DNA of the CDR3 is TGTGCCAGCAGAGGGACTTACAATGAGCAGTTCTTC. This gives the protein CASRGTYNEQFF.

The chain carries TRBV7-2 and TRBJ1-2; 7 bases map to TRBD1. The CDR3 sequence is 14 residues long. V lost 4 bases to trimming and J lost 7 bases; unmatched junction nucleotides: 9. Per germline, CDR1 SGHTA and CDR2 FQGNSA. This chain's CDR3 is CASSSDRERSGYTF. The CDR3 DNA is TGTGCCAGCAGCTCAGACAGGGAGCGGTCTGGCTACACCTTC.

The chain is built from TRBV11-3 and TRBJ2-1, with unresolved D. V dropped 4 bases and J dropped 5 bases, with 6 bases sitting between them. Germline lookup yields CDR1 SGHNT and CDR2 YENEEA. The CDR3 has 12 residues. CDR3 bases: TGTGCCAGCAGCTCCTACAACAATGAGCAGTTCTTC. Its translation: CASSSYNNEQFF.

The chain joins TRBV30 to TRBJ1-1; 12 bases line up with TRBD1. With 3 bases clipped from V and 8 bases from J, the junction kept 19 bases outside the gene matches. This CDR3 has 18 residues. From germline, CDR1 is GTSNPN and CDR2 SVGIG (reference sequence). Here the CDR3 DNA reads TGTGCCTGGAGCACGGTTCCGGGACAGGGGGCCGGAGGTTTGGAAGCTTTCTTT. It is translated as CAWSTVPGQGAGGLEAFF.

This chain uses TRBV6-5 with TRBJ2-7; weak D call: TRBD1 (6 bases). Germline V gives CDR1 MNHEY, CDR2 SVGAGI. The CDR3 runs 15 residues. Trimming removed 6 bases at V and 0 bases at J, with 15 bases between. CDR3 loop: CASRPGQFSSYEQYF. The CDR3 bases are TGTGCCAGCAGGCCCGGACAGTTCAGCTCCTACGAGCAGTACTTC.

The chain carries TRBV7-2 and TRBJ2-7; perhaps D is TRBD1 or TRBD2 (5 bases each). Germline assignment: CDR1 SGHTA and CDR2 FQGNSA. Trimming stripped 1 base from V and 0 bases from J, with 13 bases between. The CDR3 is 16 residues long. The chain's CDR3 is CASSLGGTASSYEQYV. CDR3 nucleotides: TGTGCCAGCAGCTTAGGGGGGACCGCAAGCTCCTACGAGCAGTACGTC.